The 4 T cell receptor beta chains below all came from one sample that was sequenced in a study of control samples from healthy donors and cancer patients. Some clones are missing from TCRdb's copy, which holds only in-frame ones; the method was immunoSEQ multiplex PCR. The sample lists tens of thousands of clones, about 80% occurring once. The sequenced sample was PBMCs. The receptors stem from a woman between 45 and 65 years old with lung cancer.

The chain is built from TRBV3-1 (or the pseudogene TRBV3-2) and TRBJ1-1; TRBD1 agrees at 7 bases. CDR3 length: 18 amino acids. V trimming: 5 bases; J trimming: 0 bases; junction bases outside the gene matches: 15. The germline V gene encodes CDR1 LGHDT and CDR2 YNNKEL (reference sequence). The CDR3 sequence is CASSRRVGTALVNTEAFF. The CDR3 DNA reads TGTGCCAGCAGCAGAAGAGTAGGGACAGCCCTTGTGAACACTGAAGCTTTCTTT.

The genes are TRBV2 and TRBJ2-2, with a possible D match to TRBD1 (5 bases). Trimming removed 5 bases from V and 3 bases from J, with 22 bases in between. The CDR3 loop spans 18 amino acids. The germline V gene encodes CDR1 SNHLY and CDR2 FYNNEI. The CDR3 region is CASSRGPRGEYYTGELFF. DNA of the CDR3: TGTGCCAGCAGTAGGGGTCCTCGTGGAGAATATTACACCGGGGAGCTGTTTTTT.

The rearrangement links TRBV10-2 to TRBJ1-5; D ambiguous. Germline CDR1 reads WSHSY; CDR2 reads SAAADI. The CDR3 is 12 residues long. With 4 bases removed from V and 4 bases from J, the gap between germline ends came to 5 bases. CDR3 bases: TGCGCCAGCAGTGCGGGGAATCAGCCCCAGCATTTT. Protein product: CASSAGNQPQHF.

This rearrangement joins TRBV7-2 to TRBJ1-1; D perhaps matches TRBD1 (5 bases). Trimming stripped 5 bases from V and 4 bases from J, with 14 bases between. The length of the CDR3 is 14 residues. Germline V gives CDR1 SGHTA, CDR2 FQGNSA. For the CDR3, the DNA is TGTGCCAGCAGCATTCCAGGGTACGGCACTGAAGCTTTCTTT. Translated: CASSIPGYGTEAFF.